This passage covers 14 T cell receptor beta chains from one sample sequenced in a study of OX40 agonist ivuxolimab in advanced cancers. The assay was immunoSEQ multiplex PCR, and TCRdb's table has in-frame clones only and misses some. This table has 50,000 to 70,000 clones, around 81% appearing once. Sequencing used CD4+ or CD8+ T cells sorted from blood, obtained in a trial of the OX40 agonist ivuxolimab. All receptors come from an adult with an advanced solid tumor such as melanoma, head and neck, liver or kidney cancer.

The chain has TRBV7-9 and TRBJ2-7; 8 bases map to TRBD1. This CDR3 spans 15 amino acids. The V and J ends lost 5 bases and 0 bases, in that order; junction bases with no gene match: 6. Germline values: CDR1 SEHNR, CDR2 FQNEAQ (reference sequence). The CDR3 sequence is CASSTGQGSSYEQYF. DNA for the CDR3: TGTGCCAGCAGCACCGGACAGGGAAGCTCCTACGAGCAGTACTTC.

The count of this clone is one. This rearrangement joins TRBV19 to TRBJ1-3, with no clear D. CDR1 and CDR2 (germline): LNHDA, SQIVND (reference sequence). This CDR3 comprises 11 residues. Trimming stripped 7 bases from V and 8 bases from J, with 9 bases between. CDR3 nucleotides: TGTGCCAGTACCCAACTAGACACCATATATTTT. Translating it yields CASTQLDTIYF.

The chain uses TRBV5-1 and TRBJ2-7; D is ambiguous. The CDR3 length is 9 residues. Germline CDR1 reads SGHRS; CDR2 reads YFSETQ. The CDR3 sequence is CGRMDEQYF. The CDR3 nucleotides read TGCGGAAGGATGGACGAGCAGTACTTC.

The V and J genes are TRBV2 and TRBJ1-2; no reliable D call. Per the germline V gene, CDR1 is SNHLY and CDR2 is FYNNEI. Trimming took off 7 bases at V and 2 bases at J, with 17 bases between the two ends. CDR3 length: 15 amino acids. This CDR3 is CASILLQAENYGYTF. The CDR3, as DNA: TGTGCCAGCATTCTACTCCAGGCAGAGAACTATGGCTACACCTTC.

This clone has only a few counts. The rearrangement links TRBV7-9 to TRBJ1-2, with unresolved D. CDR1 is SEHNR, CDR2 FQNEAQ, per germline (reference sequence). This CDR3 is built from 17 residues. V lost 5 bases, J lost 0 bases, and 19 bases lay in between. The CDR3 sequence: CASSPLASSRANYGYTF. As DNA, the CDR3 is TGTGCCAGCAGCCCTCTGGCGTCCAGCCGAGCTAACTATGGCTACACCTTC.

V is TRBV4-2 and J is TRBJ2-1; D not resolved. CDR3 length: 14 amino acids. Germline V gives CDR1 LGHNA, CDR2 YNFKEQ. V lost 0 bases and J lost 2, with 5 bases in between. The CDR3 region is CASSQESTYNEQFF. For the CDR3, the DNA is TGTGCCAGCAGCCAAGAATCGACCTACAATGAGCAGTTCTTC.

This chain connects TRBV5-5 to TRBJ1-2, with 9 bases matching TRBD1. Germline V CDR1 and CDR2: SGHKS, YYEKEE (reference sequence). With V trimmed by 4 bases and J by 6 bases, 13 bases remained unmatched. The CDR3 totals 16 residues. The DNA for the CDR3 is TGTGCCAGCAGCCGCACAACCGGGACAGGGTACGATGGCTACACCTTC. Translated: CASSRTTGTGYDGYTF.

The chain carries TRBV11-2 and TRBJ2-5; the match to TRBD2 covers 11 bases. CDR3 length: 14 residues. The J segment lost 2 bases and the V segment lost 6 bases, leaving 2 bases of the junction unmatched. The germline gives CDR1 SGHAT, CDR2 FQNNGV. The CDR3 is CASRIAGGQETQYF. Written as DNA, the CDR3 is TGTGCCAGCAGGATAGCGGGGGGGCAAGAGACCCAGTACTTC.

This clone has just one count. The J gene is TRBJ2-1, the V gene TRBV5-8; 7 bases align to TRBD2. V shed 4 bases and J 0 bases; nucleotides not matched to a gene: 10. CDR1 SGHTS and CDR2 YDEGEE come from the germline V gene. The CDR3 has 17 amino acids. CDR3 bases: TGTGCCAGCAGCCAGATAGCGGGTTCGGGCTCCTACAATGAGCAGTTCTTC. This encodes CASSQIAGSGSYNEQFF.

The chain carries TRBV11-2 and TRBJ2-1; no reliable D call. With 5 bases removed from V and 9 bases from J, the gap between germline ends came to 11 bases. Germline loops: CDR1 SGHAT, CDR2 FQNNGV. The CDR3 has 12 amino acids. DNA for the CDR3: TGTGCCAGCAGCCCGCGACGCGGTGAGCAGTTCTTC. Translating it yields CASSPRRGEQFF.

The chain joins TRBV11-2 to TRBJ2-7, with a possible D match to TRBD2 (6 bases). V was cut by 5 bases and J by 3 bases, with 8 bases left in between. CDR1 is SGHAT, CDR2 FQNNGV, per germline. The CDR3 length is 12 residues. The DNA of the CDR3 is TGTGCCAGCAGCGTGGGGGGCTACGAGCAGTACTTC. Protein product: CASSVGGYEQYF.

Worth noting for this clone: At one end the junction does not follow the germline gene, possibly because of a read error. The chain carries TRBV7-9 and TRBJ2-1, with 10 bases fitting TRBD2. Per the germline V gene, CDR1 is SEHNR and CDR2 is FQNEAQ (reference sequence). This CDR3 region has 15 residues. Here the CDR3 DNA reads TGTGCCAGCAGCCTAGCGGGAGTAAGTAAGAATGAGCAGTTCTTC. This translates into CASSLAGVSKNEQFF.

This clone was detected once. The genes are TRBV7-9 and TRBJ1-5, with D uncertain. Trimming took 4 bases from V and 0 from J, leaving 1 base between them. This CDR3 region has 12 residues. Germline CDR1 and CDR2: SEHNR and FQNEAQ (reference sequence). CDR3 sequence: CASSYSNQPQHF. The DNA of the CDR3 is TGTGCCAGCAGCTATAGCAATCAGCCCCAGCATTTT. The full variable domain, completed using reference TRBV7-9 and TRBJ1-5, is DTGVSQNPRHKITKRGQNVTFRCDPISEHNRLYWYRQTLGQGPEFLTYFQNEAQLEKSRLLSDRFSAERPKGSFSTLEIQRTEQGDSAMYLCASSYSNQPQHFGDGTRLSIL.

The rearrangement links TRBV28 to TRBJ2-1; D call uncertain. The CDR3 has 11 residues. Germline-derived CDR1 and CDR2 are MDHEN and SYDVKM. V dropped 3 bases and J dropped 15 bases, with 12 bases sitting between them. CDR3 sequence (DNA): TGTGCCAGCAGTTTGACTCCTGCGTGGTTCTTC. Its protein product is CASSLTPAWFF.